The 20 T cell receptor beta chains below come from one sample, sequenced in a study of identical twins. In TCRdb, the 5' RACE reads were re-called with MiXCR into one record per CDR3 protein. The profile shows 1.5 million to 2 million distinct CDR3 sequences, roughly 35% of them singletons. Sequences were obtained from cord blood. Receptor source: a newborn girl in good health.

This CDR3 is CASSRTLTSSYNEQFF. The DNA for the CDR3 is TGTGCCAGCAGCCGTACACTAACGAGCTCCTACAATGAGCAGTTCTTC. J is TRBJ2-1 and V is TRBV5-5, with no clear D. From germline, CDR1 is SGHKS and CDR2 YYEKEE (reference sequence). V lost 4 bases, J lost 0 bases, and 14 bases lay in between. This CDR3 has 16 amino acids.

This chain links TRBV27 with TRBJ1-4, with TRBD1 matching 12 bases. Germline CDR1 is MNHEY and CDR2 is SMNVEV (reference sequence). J was trimmed by 4 bases and V by 9 bases; bases with no gene match: 6. The CDR3 has 15 residues. Written as DNA, the CDR3 is TGTGCCAGTCGGGACAGGGGGCAGGGTAATGAAAAACTGTTTTTT. Its protein is CASRDRGQGNEKLFF.

This chain connects TRBV7-9 to TRBJ2-4; TRBD2 matches at 10 bases. Germline CDR1 and CDR2: SEHNR and FQNEAQ (reference sequence). The trim removed 5 bases at V and 15 bases at J, leaving 10 bases unmatched. This CDR3 is built from 13 residues. The CDR3 bases are TGTGCCAGCAGCCTAATTAGCGGGGGGTCCTGGTACTTC. Protein product: CASSLISGGSWYF.

This rearrangement joins TRBV11-1 to TRBJ2-3; no firm D call. The CDR3 totals 13 residues. Germline CDR1 is SGHAT and CDR2 is FQDESV (reference sequence). Trimming took 8 bases from V and 4 from J, leaving 13 bases between them. CDR3 DNA sequence: TGTGCCAGCGGCTCGGCCTCACCAGATACGCAGTATTTT. It translates to CASGSASPDTQYF. Based on the CDR3 plus reference TRBV11-1 and TRBJ2-3, the full variable domain is EAEVAQSPRYKITEKSQAVAFWCDPISGHATLYWYRQILGQGPELLVQFQDESVVDDSQLPKDRFSAERLKGVDSTLKIQPAELGDSAMYLCASGSASPDTQYFGPGTRLTVL.

The chain uses TRBV20-1 and TRBJ2-4, with 12 bases matching TRBD2. With 3 bases clipped from V and 4 bases from J, the junction kept 4 bases outside the gene matches. CDR1 DFQATT and CDR2 SNEGSKA come from the germline V gene (reference sequence). This CDR3 contains 15 residues. CDR3 amino acids: CSASTSGRTKNIQYF. In DNA, the CDR3 is TGCAGTGCTAGTACTAGCGGGAGGACGAAAAACATTCAGTACTTC.

There are a few counts of this clonotype. The chain combines TRBV28 with TRBJ2-5, with 7 bases matching TRBD2. From germline, CDR1 is MDHEN and CDR2 SYDVKM. The CDR3 consists of 16 residues. V lost 7 bases to trimming and J lost 1 base; unmatched junction nucleotides: 12. The CDR3 DNA follows: TGTGCCAGCAATAACCCCCGGGACTACATCCAAGAGACCCAGTACTTC. It translates to CASNNPRDYIQETQYF.

The genes are TRBV20-1 and TRBJ1-3, with TRBD1 matching 8 bases. Germline CDR1 is DFQATT and CDR2 is SNEGSKA (reference sequence). Trimming removed 2 bases from V and 4 bases from J; junction bases left unmatched: 4. CDR3 length: 14 residues. The DNA for the CDR3 is TGCAGTGCTAGACAGGGGGCGCCGGGAAACACCATATATTTT. Translation gives CSARQGAPGNTIYF.

This clonotype was seen only a few times. The chain uses TRBV12-5 and TRBJ2-5; 9 bases fit TRBD2. After removal of 6 bases from V and 7 bases from J, the junction contained 6 bases not matched to a gene. Germline V CDR1 and CDR2: LGHNT, FRNRAP. The CDR3 runs 13 residues. CDR3 bases: TGTGCTAGTGGCCTAGGACTAGCGACGACCCAGTACTTC. Protein sequence: CASGLGLATTQYF.

V is TRBV3-1 and J is TRBJ2-1, with 8 bases aligning to TRBD2. J lost 6 bases, V lost 10 bases, and 8 bases had no gene match. The germline gives CDR1 LGHDT, CDR2 YNNKEL (reference sequence). This CDR3 is built from 13 residues. Written as DNA, the CDR3 is TGTGCCACCCTTAGACGGGGGGGCAATGAGCAGTTCTTC. Protein product: CATLRRGGNEQFF.

This clonotype has only a few counts. This chain connects TRBV19 to TRBJ2-7; 8 bases fit TRBD1. CDR3 length: 14 residues. Germline V lookup: CDR1 LNHDA, CDR2 SQIVND (reference sequence). V trimming: 6 bases; J trimming: 3 bases; junction bases outside the gene matches: 7. The CDR3 coding sequence is TGTGCCAGTAGAAGGACAGGGAAAAGCTACGAGCAGTACTTC. Translation: CASRRTGKSYEQYF. Supplemented by reference TRBV19 and TRBJ2-7, the full variable domain reads DGGITQSPKYLFRKEGQNVTLSCEQNLNHDAMYWYRQDPGQGLRLIYYSQIVNDFQKGDIAEGYSVSREKKESFPLTVTSAQKNPTAFYLCASRRTGKSYEQYFGPGTRLTVT.

This clonotype was observed at least ten times. The rearrangement joins TRBV20-1 to TRBJ1-2, with D tentatively TRBD1 (6 bases). CDR1 and CDR2 from the germline V gene are DFQATT and SNEGSKA (reference sequence). This CDR3 region has 14 residues. Trimming shortened V by 1 base and J by 4 bases, and 13 bases separated the two germline ends. CDR3: CSARGQGRSYGYTF. The DNA of the CDR3 is TGCAGTGCTAGAGGGCAGGGGCGAAGCTATGGCTACACCTTC.

This clonotype was seen once. The rearrangement joins TRBV2 to TRBJ2-1, with 8 bases aligning to TRBD2. CDR3 size: 15 residues. V trimming: 3 bases; J trimming: 0 bases; junction bases outside the gene matches: 1. CDR1 is SNHLY, CDR2 FYNNEI, per germline. The CDR3 DNA follows: TGTGCCAGCAGTGAGCTAGCGGGCTCCTACAATGAGCAGTTCTTC. Protein sequence: CASSELAGSYNEQFF. Variable domain in full (rest from reference TRBV2 and TRBJ2-1): EPEVTQTPSHQVTQMGQEVILRCVPISNHLYFYWYRQILGQKVEFLVSFYNNEISEKSEIFDDQFSVERPDGSNFTLKIRSTKLEDSAMYFCASSELAGSYNEQFFGPGTRLTVL.

This chain joins TRBV5-4 and TRBJ2-7; weak D call: TRBD1 (6 bases). Germline V gene lookup returns CDR1 SGHNT and CDR2 YYREEE (reference sequence). V was pared by 0 bases and J by 2 bases, with 9 bases between. The CDR3 has 14 amino acids. Here the CDR3 DNA reads TGTGCCAGCAGCTTGGTGGGGGCACCCTACGAGCAGTACTTC. Translating it yields CASSLVGAPYEQYF. Complete variable domain (other parts from reference TRBV5-4 and TRBJ2-7): ETGVTQSPTHLIKTRGQQVTLRCSSQSGHNTVSWYQQALGQGPQFIFQYYREEENGRGNFPPRFSGLQFPNYSSELNVNALELDDSALYLCASSLVGAPYEQYFGPGTRLTVT.

The V call is TRBV12-3 or TRBV12-4, the J call TRBJ2-1; no reliable D call. This CDR3 comprises 13 residues. V dropped 4 bases and J dropped 9 bases, with 13 bases sitting between them. CDR3 sequence reads: CASSWVENGEQFF. The CDR3 bases are TGTGCCAGCAGTTGGGTGGAGAACGGTGAGCAGTTCTTC.

This clonotype was observed a handful of times. The V and J genes are TRBV7-2 and TRBJ2-5; D remains ambiguous. Trimming pared 0 bases from V and 2 bases from J, leaving 13 bases between. The germline V gene encodes CDR1 SGHTA and CDR2 FQGNSA. This CDR3 spans 16 amino acids. This chain's CDR3 is CASSLASRIGQETQYF. The CDR3 DNA sequence: TGTGCCAGCAGCTTAGCTTCTAGAATCGGGCAAGAGACCCAGTACTTC.

As concerns this clonotype: At one end, the junction sequence differs from germline, possibly due to a read error. The genes are TRBV15 and TRBJ2-3; 9 bases map to TRBD2. Germline loops: CDR1 LNHNV, CDR2 YYDKDF (reference sequence). The CDR3 runs to 15 residues. The CDR3 region has the DNA TGTGCCACCAGCCTTAGCGGGGGCCTCACAGATACGCGGTATTTT. Translating gives CATSLSGGLTDTRYF.

The chain's CDR3 is CATSGLTGGQPQHF. CDR3 DNA: TGTGCCACCAGTGGCCTGACAGGGGGCCAGCCCCAGCATTTT. The rearrangement joins TRBV24-1 to TRBJ1-5, with 10 bases aligning to TRBD1. The CDR3 length is 14 residues. Germline V CDR1 and CDR2: KGHDR, SFDVKD. Unmatched junction bases numbered 4, after V lost 5 bases and J lost 7 bases.

V and J are TRBV9 and TRBJ2-7; 10 bases are a match to TRBD2. Per the germline V gene, CDR1 is SGDLS and CDR2 is YYNGEE. This CDR3 spans 18 amino acids. Trimming removed 3 bases from V and 7 bases from J; junction bases left unmatched: 19. In DNA, the CDR3 is TGTGCCAGCAGCGGAGGATTTAAACTAGCGGGAATATCCAATGAGCAGTACTTC. The encoded protein is CASSGGFKLAGISNEQYF.

This clonotype was counted ten times or more. An end of the junction differs from the germline gene, which may be a read error. V is TRBV5-1 and J is TRBJ2-3; D ambiguous. CDR1 is SGHRS, CDR2 YFSETQ, per germline. The CDR3 loop spans 15 amino acids. The CDR3 bases are TGTGCCAGCAGCTTAGGAGTGCCCAGCACAGATACGCAGTATTTT. Protein product: CASSLGVPSTDTQYF.

The gene calls are TRBV7-2 and TRBJ2-7; D is unresolved. The CDR3 runs to 14 residues. CDR1 SGHTA and CDR2 FQGNSA come from the germline V gene. V was trimmed by 2 bases and J by 12 bases, leaving 20 bases between them. DNA of the CDR3: TGTGCCAGCAGCTTATCCCTCGTCCAAGAGACCCTGTACTTC. Amino acids: CASSLSLVQETLYF.